One sample yielded the 15 T cell receptor beta chains listed below, sequenced in a study of shared clonotypes between healthy human individuals (dated by TCRdb to 2018 to 2020). Libraries were prepared through the immunoSEQ multiplex PCR assay. Held by TCRdb, this immuneACCESS table contains in-frame sequences only and omits some clones. Under half of the omission traces to an unresolved V gene where checked; the cause of the rest is unknown. The sample yields approximately 2.5 million clones; over 85% were counted once. Jointly, the top ten make up 0.36% of the sample. Sequencing input: naive CD4+ T cells from PBMCs. Taken with the paper, the label for cell subset or site translates to: CD45RA+ positively selected. These receptors originate from a man in his late teens or twenties in good health. Some clones in this sample may be carry-over from other donors' samples.

Turning to this clone: The same CDR3 is also encoded by other DNA sequences in this sample. This chain joins TRBV28 and TRBJ1-5; possible D gene TRBD1, 5 bases. CDR3 length: 12 amino acids. V shed 4 bases and J shed 6 bases, with 7 bases lying between them. In germline, CDR1 is MDHEN, CDR2 SYDVKM. The DNA of the CDR3 is TGTGCCAGCAGTTCGGGGGGTCAGCCCCAGCATTTT. Amino acids: CASSSGGQPQHF.

The rearrangement uses TRBV5-1 and TRBJ2-1; the match to TRBD2 covers 10 bases. Germline V CDR1 and CDR2: SGHRS, YFSETQ. V lost 0 bases, J lost 12 bases, and 9 bases stayed unmatched. The CDR3 totals 15 residues. CDR3 amino acids: CASSLALAGAIGQFF. CDR3 coding DNA: TGCGCCAGCAGCTTGGCCCTAGCGGGAGCTATCGGGCAGTTCTTC.

This chain links TRBV19 with TRBJ2-5; tentative D call: TRBD2 (6 bases). V lost 10 bases, J lost 1 base, and 25 bases lay in between. The CDR3 is 17 amino acids. Germline-derived CDR1 and CDR2 are LNHDA and SQIVND (reference sequence). Here the CDR3 reads CATYSGSGAGRQETQYF. CDR3 DNA sequence: TGTGCCACCTACAGTGGGTCCGGAGCGGGCCGCCAAGAGACCCAGTACTTC.

As DNA, the CDR3 is TGTGCCAGCAGCCAACAGCTCTACGAGCAGTACTTC. Translation gives CASSQQLYEQYF. The chain has TRBV14 and TRBJ2-7; D uncertain. The ends were cut back, 2 bases at V and 3 bases at J, with 5 bases in the middle. The CDR3 consists of 12 residues. The V gene's germline CDR1 is SGHDN and CDR2 FVKESK.

The rearrangement links TRBV5-1 to TRBJ2-1; 9 bases fit TRBD2. Looked up from germline, CDR1 is SGHRS and CDR2 is YFSETQ. V shed 4 bases, J shed 9 bases, and the junction held 11 bases outside the gene matches. The CDR3 consists of 15 residues. The CDR3 DNA reads TGCGCCAGCAGCCGTTTAGGCGGGAGGGTTGGTGAGCAGTTCTTC. Translating gives CASSRLGGRVGEQFF.

The rearrangement joins TRBV11-2 to TRBJ1-3; 8 positions match TRBD1. Trimming at V came to 5 bases and at J to 0 bases, leaving 6 bases not matched to a gene. The CDR3 length is 16 residues. The germline CDR1 and CDR2 sequences are SGHAT and FQNNGV. The chain's CDR3 is CASSPRTGISGNTIYF. The CDR3 nucleotides read TGTGCCAGCAGCCCCCGGACAGGGATCTCTGGAAACACCATATATTTT.

As to this clone: Other DNA sequences of this sample code for an identical CDR3. The genes are TRBV5-1 and TRBJ2-7; perhaps D is TRBD1 or TRBD2 (5 bases each). This CDR3 is 13 amino acids long. Germline V gene lookup returns CDR1 SGHRS and CDR2 YFSETQ. V lost 0 bases, J lost 2 bases, and 6 bases lay in between. The CDR3 DNA follows: TGCGCCAGCAGCTTGGGGGACCCCTACGAGCAGTACTTC. It translates to CASSLGDPYEQYF.

The genes are TRBV28 and TRBJ1-5; D might be TRBD1 (6 bases). This CDR3 spans 15 amino acids. Germline assignment: CDR1 MDHEN and CDR2 SYDVKM. V gave up 8 bases and J gave up 6 bases, with 20 bases separating them. CDR3 sequence (DNA): TGTGCCAGCTATAGGGCGGGGGCCCGCGGTCAGCCCCAGCATTTT. Protein product: CASYRAGARGQPQHF.

This clone appeared a single time. The J gene is TRBJ1-4, the V gene TRBV18; D not resolved. CDR3 size: 13 residues. Per germline, CDR1 KGHSH and CDR2 LQKENI. Trimming left V 6 bases short and J 8 bases short, with 13 bases between. CDR3 protein: CASSMTEGEKLFF. Here the CDR3 DNA reads TGTGCCAGCTCCATGACTGAAGGCGAAAAACTGTTTTTT.

This clone came up a few times. The same CDR3 arises from other DNA sequences in this sample as well. The chain recombines TRBV29-1 with TRBJ1-1, with unresolved D. The V end lost 7 bases, the J end lost 1 base, and 4 bases lay between the germline ends. The germline gives CDR1 SQVTM, CDR2 ANQGSEA. This CDR3 is built from 10 residues. The DNA of the CDR3 is TGCAGCGGTGGGAACACTGAAGCTTTCTTT. Protein product: CSGGNTEAFF.

The chain employs TRBV27 and TRBJ2-5, with 8 nucleotides matching TRBD1. The CDR3 consists of 16 residues. V lost 2 bases, J lost 5 bases, and 10 bases stayed unmatched. The germline V gene encodes CDR1 MNHEY and CDR2 SMNVEV (reference sequence). The chain's CDR3 is CASSLGARGLEETQYF. As DNA, the CDR3 is TGTGCCAGCAGTTTAGGGGCCAGGGGGCTGGAGGAGACCCAGTACTTC.

The rearrangement links TRBV19 to TRBJ2-1; D is ambiguous. V was pared by 2 bases and J by 6 bases, with 8 bases between. Germline V CDR1 and CDR2: LNHDA, SQIVND (reference sequence). The CDR3 is made up of 13 amino acids. The CDR3 DNA is TGTGCCAGTAGTATAATTGGAAGCAATGAGCAGTTCTTC. Translation gives CASSIIGSNEQFF.

The chain combines TRBV5-1 with TRBJ1-4; D remains unclear. Trimming stripped 2 bases from V and 6 bases from J, with 11 bases between. CDR3 length: 14 residues. CDR1 is SGHRS and CDR2 is YFSETQ in the germline V gene. This chain's CDR3 is CASSFAGFYEKLFF. CDR3 nucleotide sequence: TGCGCCAGCAGCTTCGCAGGCTTTTATGAAAAACTGTTTTTT.

V and J are TRBV6-1 and TRBJ2-2, with D hard to call. V dropped 6 bases and J dropped 1 base, with 9 bases sitting between them. CDR3 length equals 14 residues. Germline V gene lookup returns CDR1 MNHNS and CDR2 SASEGT. Here the CDR3 reads CASSYGKNTGELFF. For the CDR3, the DNA is TGTGCCAGCAGCTATGGGAAGAACACCGGGGAGCTGTTTTTT.

The gene calls are TRBV28 and TRBJ2-7, with D unresolved. V dropped 7 bases and J dropped 2 bases, with 15 bases sitting between them. Germline CDR1 is MDHEN and CDR2 is SYDVKM. CDR3 length equals 14 residues. CDR3 sequence: CASTFPQPPYEQYF. CDR3 DNA: TGTGCCAGCACCTTCCCGCAGCCCCCCTACGAGCAGTACTTC.